A single sample gave rise to the 8 T cell receptor beta chains below, sequenced in a study of T cells in localized non-small cell lung cancer (TCRdb year 2020). Receptor amplification or capture employed the immunoSEQ multiplex PCR assay. Drawn from immuneACCESS, this table holds only the in-frame rearrangements with V and J called that TCRdb kept. Clones are partly lost; checked studies trace under half to an unresolved V gene and leave the rest unexplained. The sample contains around 140,000 clones, roughly 90% of them found a single time. The ten top clones hold about 1.5% of the sample. Sample: peripheral blood, taken before any cancer treatment. These receptors all stem from a female donor older than 55 with stage I lung adenocarcinoma.

The V and J genes are TRBV9 and TRBJ2-5, with 9 bases matching TRBD2. The CDR3 extends over 16 amino acids. The germline CDR1 and CDR2 sequences are SGDLS and YYNGEE. The V and J ends lost 3 bases and 5 bases, in that order; junction bases with no gene match: 11. In nucleotides, the CDR3 is TGTGCCAGCAGCGACCGGACTAGCGAGGGGGGGGAGACCCAGTACTTC. This sequence encodes CASSDRTSEGGETQYF.

The rearrangement links TRBV6-5 to TRBJ2-7; D unresolved. Trimming removed 8 bases from V and 3 bases from J, with 11 bases in between. CDR1 MNHEY and CDR2 SVGAGI come from the germline V gene. This CDR3 contains 12 residues. The CDR3 loop is CASGRLGYEQYF. The CDR3 DNA reads TGTGCCAGCGGACGTCTTGGCTACGAGCAGTACTTC.

The chain has TRBV28 and TRBJ2-7; 8 nucleotides agree with TRBD2. The CDR3 consists of 16 residues. Per germline, CDR1 MDHEN and CDR2 SYDVKM. V lost 6 bases to trimming and J lost 0 bases; unmatched junction nucleotides: 10. CDR3 residues: CASRDTRGGYSYEQYF. CDR3 nucleotide sequence: TGTGCCAGCAGGGACACTCGGGGGGGGTACTCCTACGAGCAGTACTTC. Looking up the rest from reference TRBV28 and TRBJ2-7 gives the full variable domain: DVKVTQSSRYLVKRTGEKVFLECVQDMDHENMFWYRQDPGLGLRLIYFSYDVKMKEKGDIPEGYSVSREKKERFSLILESASTNQTSMYLCASRDTRGGYSYEQYFGPGTRLTVT.

The chain combines TRBV18 with TRBJ1-5, with unresolved D. V lost 0 bases and J 6 bases, leaving 9 bases between the germline ends. The germline gives CDR1 KGHSH, CDR2 LQKENI. The CDR3 spans 14 residues. The CDR3 loop is CASSPPGIGQPQHF. CDR3 bases: TGTGCCAGCTCACCACCCGGGATCGGTCAGCCCCAGCATTTT. Full variable domain (rest looked up from reference TRBV18 and TRBJ1-5): NAGVMQNPRHLVRRRGQEARLRCSPMKGHSHVYWYRQLPEEGLKFMVYLQKENIIDESGMPKERFSAEFPKEGPSILRIQQVVRGDSAAYFCASSPPGIGQPQHFGDGTRLSIL.

The genes are TRBV5-1 and TRBJ2-7, with 10 positions matching TRBD2. The CDR3 is made up of 13 amino acids. J lost 7 bases, V lost 4 bases, and 5 bases had no gene match. The germline V gene has CDR1 SGHRS and CDR2 YFSETQ. CDR3 sequence: CASSPSGRFEQYF. The CDR3 DNA is TGCGCCAGCAGCCCTAGCGGGAGATTTGAGCAGTACTTC.

This clone has just one count. The chain recombines TRBV18 with TRBJ2-7; 10 bases agree with TRBD1. Germline assignment: CDR1 KGHSH and CDR2 LQKENI. V trimming: 6 bases; J trimming: 1 base; junction bases outside the gene matches: 18. The CDR3 runs to 19 residues. For the CDR3, the DNA is TGTGCCAGCTCGGGACCGGGACAGGGGACCCGAGCATGGTCCTACGAGCAGTACTTC. It translates to CASSGPGQGTRAWSYEQYF.

The rearrangement uses TRBV18 and TRBJ2-3; possible D gene TRBD2, 6 bases. Germline V gene sequence: CDR1 KGHSH, CDR2 LQKENI. CDR3 length: 15 residues. Trimming cost V 3 bases and J 6 bases, with 16 bases left between them. The CDR3 region is CASSPRAGREDTQYF. In DNA, the CDR3 is TGTGCCAGCTCACCTCGGGCAGGACGGGAGGATACGCAGTATTTT.

The chain has TRBV18 and TRBJ1-3; D is perhaps TRBD1 (5 bases). The CDR3 runs to 15 residues. V lost 4 bases and J 0 bases, leaving 10 bases between the germline ends. Germline CDR1 and CDR2: KGHSH and LQKENI. The CDR3 nucleotides are TGTGCCAGCTCACAAGGGGCCGGCTCTGGAAACACCATATATTTT. Amino acids: CASSQGAGSGNTIYF.